This T cell receptor (beta chain) was retrieved from a study of blood T cell repertoires in COVID-19. Some clones are missing from TCRdb's copy, which holds only in-frame ones; the method was immunoSEQ multiplex PCR. The sample has 30,000 to 40,000 clones; 80% to 90% are singletons. This receptor was identified in an elderly woman with active or convalescent COVID-19. Sequenced sample: peripheral blood.

CDR3 sequence: CASSWTAVESYEQYF. The CDR3 bases are TGTGCCAGCAGTTGGACAGCCGTCGAGTCCTACGAGCAGTACTTC. The V gene is TRBV6-2 or TRBV6-3, the J gene TRBJ2-7; TRBD1 might be the D (6 bases). The CDR3 has 15 residues. Trimming shortened V by 4 bases and J by 1 base, and 14 bases separated the two germline ends. The germline gives CDR1 MNHEY, CDR2 SVGEGT.